The rows below give T cell receptor beta chains drawn from one sample of a study of vaccination effects on CD4 cells after COVID-19. Produced via immunoSEQ multiplex PCR; TCRdb's table is partial and in-frame only. The table records around 30,000 clones, roughly four fifths of them present only once. Their specific antigens are unknown. The sequencing here drew on CD4+ T cells from PBMCs cultured with HCoV-229E spike peptides, taken after COVID-19 vaccination. The receptors originated from a human donor who received a COVID-19 vaccine. CDR3s include the opening cysteine and the closing phenylalanine or tryptophan. The D gene is left open where the match is weak. Clone size is given for some rows only: seen once, a few or many times, or a class if the clone is expanded.

>TRBV30|TRBJ1-1|once|.
CAWSDIGTVQNTEAFF
TGTGCCTGGAGTGACATCGGGACGGTGCAGAACACTGAAGCTTTCTTT
>TRBV5-4|TRBJ2-2|.|.
CASRQNPAGKVGELFF
TGTGCCAGCAGGCAAAATCCGGCAGGAAAAGTCGGGGAGCTGTTTTTT
>TRBV6-5|TRBJ1-5|.|.
CASSSFGRADQPQHF
TGTGCCAGCAGTTCCTTTGGCAGGGCAGATCAGCCCCAGCATTTT
>TRBV5-4|TRBJ1-1|.|TRBD1
CASSFFDRGNTEAFF
TGTGCCAGCAGCTTCTTTGACAGGGGGAACACTGAAGCTTTCTTT
>TRBV12-5|TRBJ2-2|.|.
CASGWLRGELFF
TGTGCTAGTGGTTGGTTGCGCGGGGAGCTGTTTTTT
>TRBV19|TRBJ1-3|.|TRBD1
CASTGDRVGGNTIYF
TGTGCCAGTACCGGAGACAGGGTAGGTGGAAACACCATATATTTT
>TRBV5-6|TRBJ1-5|.|.
CASSWGLGNQPQHF
TGTGCCAGCAGTTGGGGACTCGGCAATCAGCCCCAGCATTTT
>TRBV11-3|TRBJ2-1|.|.
CASSLEQGGVDNEQFF
TGTGCCAGCAGCTTAGAACAGGGAGGAGTAGACAATGAGCAGTTCTTC
>TRBV6-2/TRBV6-3|TRBJ2-7|.|.
CASSYGTRYEQYF
TGTGCCAGCAGTTACGGCACCCGTTACGAGCAGTACTTC
>TRBV5-6|TRBJ2-1|.|TRBD2
CASSTTSGPYNEQFF
TGTGCCAGCAGCACGACTAGCGGACCTTACAATGAGCAGTTCTTC
>TRBV11-2|TRBJ2-3|.|.
CASSLEGRGGWDTDTQYF
TGTGCCAGCAGCTTAGAGGGCAGGGGAGGTTGGGACACAGATACGCAGTATTTT
>TRBV7-9|TRBJ2-1|once|.
CASSLGAGFNEQFF
TGTGCCAGCAGCTTAGGGGCGGGGTTCAATGAGCAGTTCTTC
>TRBV28|TRBJ1-2|.|.
CASSLSTLAGRYGYTF
TGTGCCAGCAGTTTATCTACATTGGCGGGAAGGTATGGCTACACCTTC
>TRBV7-9|TRBJ2-7|.|TRBD2
CASSSPSGGNEQYF
TGTGCCAGCAGCTCGCCCAGCGGGGGTAACGAGCAGTACTTC
>TRBV3-1/TRBV3-2|TRBJ2-1|.|TRBD2
CASSQGGTSHDEQFF
TGTGCCAGCAGCCAAGGCGGGACTAGTCACGATGAGCAGTTCTTC
>TRBV20-1|TRBJ1-1|.|.
CSASRRDTEAFF
TGCAGTGCTAGTCGCAGGGACACTGAAGCTTTCTTT
>TRBV9|TRBJ1-2|.|.
CASSVAGGVNYGYTF
TGTGCCAGCAGCGTAGCCGGGGGAGTTAACTATGGCTACACCTTC
>TRBV3-1/TRBV3-2|TRBJ2-7|.|.
CASSPGGYEQYF
TGTGCCAGCAGCCCCGGGGGCTACGAGCAGTACTTC
>TRBV11-2|TRBJ1-5|once|.
CASSPDGQYQPQHF
TGTGCCAGCAGCCCCGATGGACAGTACCAGCCCCAGCATTTT
>TRBV27|TRBJ2-7|.|.
CASSLTPPRTYAQYF
TGTGCCAGCAGTTTAACCCCCCCCCGTACCTACGCGCAGTACTTC
>TRBV27|TRBJ1-2|.|TRBD1
CASSLSGGGGGYTF
TGTGCCAGCAGTTTATCAGGGGGCGGAGGTGGCTACACCTTC
>TRBV7-9|TRBJ2-7|.|.
CASSQSRGEQYF
TGTGCCAGCAGCCAGAGTAGGGGCGAGCAGTACTTC
>TRBV12-3/TRBV12-4|TRBJ2-1|once|.
CASSFTRGEQFF
TGTGCCAGCAGTTTTACCCGAGGAGAGCAGTTCTTC
>TRBV6-5|TRBJ2-2|.|TRBD2
CASSYTGGLDTGELFF
TGTGCCAGCAGTTACACGGGGGGGCTGGACACCGGGGAGCTGTTTTTT
>TRBV6-1|TRBJ1-3|.|.
CASSEARIWAVSGNTIYF
TGTGCCAGCAGTGAAGCGCGCATTTGGGCAGTCTCTGGAAACACCATATATTTT
>TRBV10-3|TRBJ1-2|.|.
CAISESQTDGYTF
TGTGCCATCAGTGAGTCGCAAACTGATGGCTACACCTTC
>TRBV7-9|TRBJ2-2|.|.
CASSSLGDTGELFF
TGTGCCAGCAGCTCCCTGGGGGATACCGGGGAGCTGTTTTTT
>TRBV3-1/TRBV3-2|TRBJ2-7|medium-sized|TRBD2
CASSRKSPGLAGGAYEQYF
TGTGCCAGCAGCCGCAAGTCCCCGGGACTAGCGGGGGGTGCCTACGAGCAGTACTTC
>TRBV30|TRBJ1-2|.|.
CAWRNDYGYTF
TGTGCCTGGAGAAATGACTATGGCTACACCTTC
>TRBV6-5|TRBJ1-2|.|.
CASSYRGGYTF
TGTGCCAGCAGTTACCGGGGGGGCTACACCTTC
>TRBV18|TRBJ1-5|few|.
CASSPPSKHSNQPQHF
TGTGCCAGCTCACCCCCTTCTAAGCATAGCAATCAGCCCCAGCATTTT
>TRBV10-1|TRBJ2-2|.|.
CASSDLGRETGELFF
TGCGCCAGCAGTGATCTAGGGCGAGAGACCGGGGAGCTGTTTTTT
>TRBV2|TRBJ1-2|.|.
CASRKNEGIGGYGYTF
TGTGCCAGCAGGAAGAACGAGGGGATAGGAGGCTATGGCTACACCTTC
>TRBV7-2|TRBJ1-2|.|.
CASSLEGNNYGYTF
TGTGCCAGCAGCTTAGAGGGGAACAACTATGGCTACACCTTC
>TRBV10-1|TRBJ2-1|once|TRBD2
CASGTGTSINEQFF
TGCGCCAGCGGTACCGGGACTAGCATCAATGAGCAGTTCTTC
>TRBV4-2|TRBJ2-1|.|TRBD2
CASSPTSGGSYNEQFF
TGTGCCAGCAGCCCTACTAGCGGGGGATCCTACAATGAGCAGTTCTTC
>TRBV10-1|TRBJ2-3|few|.
CASSGTGLDTDTQYF
TGCGCCAGCTCGGGGACAGGACTAGACACAGATACGCAGTATTTT
>TRBV10-2|TRBJ1-2|.|TRBD1
CASSESGRTGELYGYTF
TGCGCCAGCAGTGAGTCGGGAAGGACAGGGGAGCTTTATGGCTACACCTTC
>TRBV6-5|TRBJ2-2|.|.
CASTSWEEGGELFF
TGTGCCAGCACATCTTGGGAGGAGGGCGGGGAGCTGTTTTTT
>TRBV11-2|TRBJ1-6|.|.
CASSFRPGAYNSPLHF
TGTGCCAGCAGCTTCCGACCGGGAGCCTATAATTCACCCCTCCACTTT
>TRBV5-5|TRBJ2-5|few|.
CASSLEVEGETQYF
TGTGCCAGCAGCTTGGAGGTAGAAGGGGAGACCCAGTACTTC
>TRBV25-1|TRBJ2-5|once|.
CASSGWTRGALETQYF
TGTGCCAGCAGTGGGTGGACTCGGGGGGCGCTTGAGACCCAGTACTTC
>TRBV4-1|TRBJ1-4|.|.
CASSHGIEKLFF
TGCGCCAGCAGCCACGGGATTGAAAAACTGTTTTTT
>TRBV2|TRBJ2-3|few|.
CASSKELADTQYF
TGTGCCAGCAGTAAAGAACTAGCAGATACGCAGTATTTT
>TRBV12-3/TRBV12-4|TRBJ2-3|.|TRBD2
CASGGTDTQYF
TGTGCGTCGGGAGGAACAGATACGCAGTATTTT
>TRBV5-6|TRBJ2-7|.|.
CASSRLTGYFSYEQYF
TGTGCCAGCAGCCGATTGACAGGATATTTCTCCTACGAGCAGTACTTC
>TRBV7-2|TRBJ1-2|.|TRBD1
CASSFDRGNYGYTF
TGTGCCAGCAGCTTCGACAGGGGTAACTATGGCTACACCTTC
>TRBV7-8|TRBJ2-7|.|.
CASSPRRTISYEQYF
TGTGCCAGCAGCCCTAGGAGGACCATCTCCTACGAGCAGTACTTC